These T cell receptor beta chains were read from a single sample in a study of cytomegalovirus exposure and HLA in healthy donors. TCRdb keeps only in-frame clones here, not all; method: immunoSEQ multiplex PCR. The sample includes 150,000 or so clones. Sequenced: PBMCs. These receptors were obtained from a woman aged 50 to 65 in good health and CMV-seronegative. CDR3s include the opening cysteine and the closing phenylalanine or tryptophan. Each record gives: V gene, J gene, D gene, CDR3 protein, CDR3 DNA. The D gene is left open where the match is weak.

v_gene: TRBV11-2; j_gene: TRBJ2-1; d_gene: TRBD1; CDR3aa: CASTGGTGDYNEQFF; CDR3nt: TGTGCCAGCACCGGCGGGACAGGGGACTACAATGAGCAGTTCTTC
v_gene: TRBV5-1; j_gene: TRBJ1-5; d_gene: NA; CDR3aa: CASKGQGSNQPQHF; CDR3nt: TGCGCCAGCAAGGGCCAGGGCAGCAATCAGCCCCAGCATTTT
v_gene: TRBV7-7; j_gene: TRBJ2-3; d_gene: TRBD2; CDR3aa: CASSSGLAGDQMSTDTQYF; CDR3nt: TGTGCTAGCAGCTCTGGACTAGCGGGGGACCAAATGAGTACAGATACGCAGTATTTT
v_gene: TRBV5-8; j_gene: TRBJ1-2; d_gene: NA; CDR3aa: CASSLAGRASYLANYGYTF; CDR3nt: TGTGCCAGCAGCTTAGCCGGCAGGGCCTCCTACTTAGCTAACTATGGCTACACCTTC
v_gene: TRBV28; j_gene: TRBJ2-7; d_gene: NA; CDR3aa: CASSFTGLDYEQYF; CDR3nt: TGTGCCAGCAGTTTCACAGGGCTAGACTACGAGCAGTACTTC
v_gene: TRBV4-1; j_gene: TRBJ1-2; d_gene: NA; CDR3aa: CATHSPGGNYGYTF; CDR3nt: TGCGCCACCCATTCCCCGGGCGGGAACTATGGCTACACCTTC
v_gene: TRBV5-1; j_gene: TRBJ2-4; d_gene: NA; CDR3aa: CASSLTSVRDIQYF; CDR3nt: TGCGCCAGCAGCTTGACCTCTGTAAGAGACATTCAGTACTTC
v_gene: TRBV5-4; j_gene: TRBJ2-7; d_gene: TRBD2; CDR3aa: CASSASPGLASYEQYF; CDR3nt: TGTGCCAGCAGCGCTAGTCCGGGACTAGCATCCTACGAGCAGTACTTC
v_gene: TRBV9; j_gene: TRBJ1-6; d_gene: TRBD1; CDR3aa: CASSVGPGTGGASPLHF; CDR3nt: TGTGCCAGCAGCGTAGGCCCAGGGACAGGGGGCGCTTCACCCCTCCACTTT
v_gene: TRBV28; j_gene: TRBJ2-5; d_gene: NA; CDR3aa: CASRQNQETQYF; CDR3nt: TGTGCCAGCAGACAGAACCAAGAGACCCAGTACTTC
v_gene: TRBV10-3; j_gene: TRBJ2-3; d_gene: NA; CDR3aa: CAISSGTSTDTQYF; CDR3nt: TGTGCCATCAGCTCCGGGACTAGCACAGATACGCAGTATTTT
v_gene: TRBV5-6; j_gene: TRBJ1-1; d_gene: NA; CDR3aa: CASSFDWDTELAFF; CDR3nt: TGTGCCAGCAGCTTTGATTGGGACACGGAGTTGGCTTTCTTT
v_gene: TRBV6-5; j_gene: TRBJ1-1; d_gene: NA; CDR3aa: CASSYGSTEAFF; CDR3nt: TGTGCCAGCAGTTACGGCAGCACTGAAGCTTTCTTT
v_gene: TRBV28; j_gene: TRBJ2-5; d_gene: NA; CDR3aa: CASTPDGTPVQETQYF; CDR3nt: TGTGCCAGCACCCCCGACGGGACTCCTGTTCAAGAGACCCAGTACTTC
v_gene: TRBV7-2; j_gene: TRBJ2-3; d_gene: NA; CDR3aa: CASSSSPSTDTQYF; CDR3nt: TGTGCCAGCAGCTCCTCCCCTAGCACAGATACGCAGTATTTT
v_gene: TRBV4-1; j_gene: TRBJ2-1; d_gene: TRBD2; CDR3aa: CASSQGLAGGPNEQFF; CDR3nt: TGCGCCAGCAGCCAAGGACTAGCGGGGGGCCCCAATGAGCAGTTCTTC
v_gene: TRBV28; j_gene: TRBJ1-3; d_gene: NA; CDR3aa: CASSFHSGAGNTIYF; CDR3nt: TGTGCCAGCAGTTTCCACTCAGGCGCTGGAAACACCATATATTTT
v_gene: TRBV10-2; j_gene: TRBJ2-5; d_gene: TRBD2; CDR3aa: CAPSGTSGGPRQETQYF; CDR3nt: TGCGCCCCCTCCGGGACTAGCGGGGGGCCCCGCCAAGAGACCCAGTACTTC
v_gene: TRBV2; j_gene: TRBJ2-4; d_gene: NA; CDR3aa: CASTRGSKNIQYF; CDR3nt: TGTGCCAGCACCAGAGGGTCCAAAAACATTCAGTACTTC
v_gene: TRBV4-1; j_gene: TRBJ2-3; d_gene: NA; CDR3aa: CASSQAPTDTQYF; CDR3nt: TGCGCCAGCAGCCAAGCTCCCACAGATACGCAGTATTTT
v_gene: TRBV4-1; j_gene: TRBJ2-5; d_gene: NA; CDR3aa: CASSQEPRDGAQYF; CDR3nt: TGCGCCAGCAGCCAAGAGCCCAGGGATGGGGCCCAGTACTTC
v_gene: TRBV28; j_gene: TRBJ1-2; d_gene: NA; CDR3aa: CASSLLVGIYGYTF; CDR3nt: TGTGCCAGCAGTTTGTTGGTCGGGATATACGGCTACACCTTC
v_gene: TRBV7-6; j_gene: TRBJ2-7; d_gene: TRBD2; CDR3aa: CASSLGVGLAVPYEQYF; CDR3nt: TGTGCCAGCAGCTTGGGGGTCGGACTAGCGGTACCTTACGAGCAGTACTTC
v_gene: TRBV7-3; j_gene: TRBJ2-5; d_gene: TRBD1; CDR3aa: CASSLYRGRLETQYF; CDR3nt: TGTGCCAGCAGCTTATACAGGGGGCGTTTGGAGACCCAGTACTTC
v_gene: TRBV18; j_gene: TRBJ2-7; d_gene: TRBD2; CDR3aa: CASSPTGTSDEQYF; CDR3nt: TGTGCCAGCTCACCAACCGGGACTAGCGACGAGCAGTACTTC
v_gene: TRBV6-1; j_gene: TRBJ1-3; d_gene: NA; CDR3aa: CASTSGNTGNTIYF; CDR3nt: TGTGCCAGCACCTCCGGGAATACGGGAAACACCATATATTTT
v_gene: TRBV6-5; j_gene: TRBJ1-2; d_gene: NA; CDR3aa: CASSYSTAQVGRYTF; CDR3nt: TGTGCCAGCAGTTACTCGACCGCGCAGGTTGGGCGCTACACCTTC
v_gene: TRBV30; j_gene: TRBJ2-5; d_gene: TRBD2; CDR3aa: CAWSVSRPSGGREETQYF; CDR3nt: TGTGCCTGGAGTGTATCGAGACCTAGCGGGGGGCGCGAAGAGACCCAGTACTTC
v_gene: TRBV29-1; j_gene: TRBJ2-1; d_gene: TRBD2; CDR3aa: CSWYGTSDNEQFF; CDR3nt: TGCAGCTGGTATGGGACTAGTGACAATGAGCAGTTCTTC
v_gene: TRBV6-7; j_gene: TRBJ1-5; d_gene: NA; CDR3aa: CASSYSRHGVGQPQHF; CDR3nt: TGTGCCAGCAGTTACTCGCGACACGGGGTTGGTCAGCCCCAGCATTTT
v_gene: TRBV28; j_gene: TRBJ2-7; d_gene: TRBD2; CDR3aa: CASILRLAGPHEQYF; CDR3nt: TGTGCCAGCATCCTTCGACTAGCGGGGCCCCACGAGCAGTACTTC
v_gene: TRBV29-1; j_gene: TRBJ2-5; d_gene: NA; CDR3aa: CSLRTRGGETQYF; CDR3nt: TGCAGCCTCAGGACTAGGGGGGGGGAGACCCAGTACTTC
v_gene: TRBV28; j_gene: TRBJ2-7; d_gene: NA; CDR3aa: CASSLGSSYEQYF; CDR3nt: TGTGCCAGCAGTTTGGGCAGCTCCTACGAGCAGTACTTC
v_gene: TRBV19; j_gene: TRBJ2-5; d_gene: TRBD1; CDR3aa: CASSSGQEGETQYF; CDR3nt: TGTGCCAGTAGTTCCGGACAGGAAGGAGAGACCCAGTACTTC
v_gene: TRBV5-1; j_gene: TRBJ1-2; d_gene: TRBD1; CDR3aa: CASSSRWEGGLTKEGTF; CDR3nt: TGCGCCAGCAGCTCCCGCTGGGAAGGGGGCCTCACAAAGGAGGGCACCTTC
v_gene: TRBV6-5; j_gene: TRBJ2-1; d_gene: NA; CDR3aa: CASRELGRRYNEQFF; CDR3nt: TGTGCCAGCAGGGAACTAGGGAGGCGGTACAATGAGCAGTTCTTC
v_gene: TRBV4-3; j_gene: TRBJ2-7; d_gene: TRBD2; CDR3aa: CASSQGLANYEQYF; CDR3nt: TGCGCCAGCAGCCAAGGACTAGCGAACTACGAGCAGTACTTC
v_gene: TRBV28; j_gene: TRBJ1-1; d_gene: NA; CDR3aa: CASSWGDTEAFF; CDR3nt: TGTGCCAGCAGTTGGGGAGACACTGAAGCTTTCTTT
v_gene: TRBV4-2; j_gene: TRBJ2-2; d_gene: TRBD2; CDR3aa: CASSLPGGGRGGTGELFF; CDR3nt: TGTGCCAGCAGCCTTCCGGGGGGGGGCAGGGGAGGCACCGGGGAGCTGTTTTTT
v_gene: TRBV5-5; j_gene: TRBJ1-1; d_gene: NA; CDR3aa: CASSSQGLNTEAFF; CDR3nt: TGTGCCAGCAGCTCGCAGGGGCTGAACACTGAAGCTTTCTTT
v_gene: TRBV5-1; j_gene: TRBJ1-1; d_gene: TRBD1; CDR3aa: CASTWDSNTEAFF; CDR3nt: TGCGCCAGCACTTGGGACAGCAACACTGAAGCTTTCTTT
v_gene: TRBV15; j_gene: TRBJ1-6; d_gene: TRBD1; CDR3aa: CASRQGDSPLHF; CDR3nt: TGTGCCTCCCGGCAGGGGGATTCACCCCTCCACTTT
v_gene: TRBV28; j_gene: TRBJ2-1; d_gene: TRBD2; CDR3aa: CASSLRESMFF; CDR3nt: TGTGCCAGCAGTTTGCGGGAGAGTATGTTCTTC
v_gene: TRBV12-5; j_gene: TRBJ2-3; d_gene: NA; CDR3aa: CASGSPGGTDTQYF; CDR3nt: TGTGCTAGTGGGTCTCCCGGGGGCACAGATACGCAGTATTTT
v_gene: TRBV20-1; j_gene: TRBJ1-1; d_gene: NA; CDR3aa: CSRGQYTEAFF; CDR3nt: TGCAGTAGAGGGCAGTACACTGAAGCTTTCTTT
v_gene: TRBV5-1; j_gene: TRBJ1-2; d_gene: NA; CDR3aa: CASSLAGGYGYTF; CDR3nt: TGCGCCAGCAGCTTGGCTGGCGGCTATGGCTACACCTTC
v_gene: TRBV5-1; j_gene: TRBJ2-7; d_gene: NA; CDR3aa: CASSIGEYEQYF; CDR3nt: TGCGCCAGCAGCATCGGAGAATACGAGCAGTACTTC
v_gene: TRBV5-4; j_gene: TRBJ2-7; d_gene: TRBD2; CDR3aa: CASSSAGLAGGPESYEQYF; CDR3nt: TGTGCCAGCAGCTCCGCCGGTCTAGCGGGAGGGCCGGAGTCCTACGAGCAGTACTTC
v_gene: TRBV29-1; j_gene: TRBJ2-3; d_gene: NA; CDR3aa: CSVEVGGGDTQYF; CDR3nt: TGCAGCGTTGAGGTGGGAGGGGGAGATACGCAGTATTTT
v_gene: TRBV9; j_gene: TRBJ2-2; d_gene: NA; CDR3aa: CASMGPSGTGELFF; CDR3nt: TGTGCCAGCATGGGGCCCTCGGGCACCGGGGAGCTGTTTTTT